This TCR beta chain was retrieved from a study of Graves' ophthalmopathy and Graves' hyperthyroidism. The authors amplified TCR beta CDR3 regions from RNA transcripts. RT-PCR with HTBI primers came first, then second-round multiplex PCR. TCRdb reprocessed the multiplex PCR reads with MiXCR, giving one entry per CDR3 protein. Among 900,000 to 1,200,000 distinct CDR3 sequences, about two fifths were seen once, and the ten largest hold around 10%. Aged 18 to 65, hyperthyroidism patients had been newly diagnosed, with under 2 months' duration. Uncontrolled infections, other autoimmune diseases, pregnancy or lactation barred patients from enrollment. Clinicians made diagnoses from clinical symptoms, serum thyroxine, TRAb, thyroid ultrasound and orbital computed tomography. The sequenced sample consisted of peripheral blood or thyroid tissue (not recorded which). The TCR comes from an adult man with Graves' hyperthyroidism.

The CDR3 DNA is TGTGCCAGCACCCCGAACAGTAACTATGGCTACACCTTC. It is translated as CASTPNSNYGYTF. The chain is built from TRBV12-3 or TRBV12-4 and TRBJ1-2; D gene uncertain. This CDR3 is 13 amino acids long. Trimming pared 7 bases from V and 1 base from J, leaving 10 bases between.